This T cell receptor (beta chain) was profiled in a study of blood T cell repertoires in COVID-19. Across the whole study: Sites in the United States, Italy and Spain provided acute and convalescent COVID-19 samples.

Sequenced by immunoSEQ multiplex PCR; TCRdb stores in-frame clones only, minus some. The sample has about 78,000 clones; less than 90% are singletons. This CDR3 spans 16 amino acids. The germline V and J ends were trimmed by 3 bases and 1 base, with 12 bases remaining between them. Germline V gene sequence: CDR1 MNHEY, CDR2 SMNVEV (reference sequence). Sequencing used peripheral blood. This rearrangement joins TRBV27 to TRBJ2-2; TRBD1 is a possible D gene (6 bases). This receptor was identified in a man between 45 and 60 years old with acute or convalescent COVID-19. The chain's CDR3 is CASSFFPQGNTGELFF. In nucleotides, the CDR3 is TGTGCCAGCAGTTTTTTCCCACAGGGGAACACCGGGGAGCTGTTTTTT.